One sample yielded the 24 T cell receptor beta chains listed below, sequenced in a study of T cells in Graves' hyperthyroidism and ophthalmopathy. Amplified TCR beta CDR3 regions came from RNA transcripts. Researchers ran a first-round RT-PCR on the TCR CDR3 using the HTBI primer set. TCRdb ran MiXCR on the multiplex PCR reads and lists one entry per CDR3 protein. The sample lists some 800,000 distinct CDR3 sequences; 38% were seen once. The sequenced sample consisted of blood. Every receptor here comes from a man aged 18 to 35 with Graves' hyperthyroidism.

This clonotype was counted only a few times. The chain joins TRBV7-9 to TRBJ2-7; D may correspond to TRBD1 or TRBD2 (5 bases each). In germline, CDR1 is SEHNR, CDR2 FQNEAQ (reference sequence). V gave up 5 bases and J gave up 2 bases, with 13 bases separating them. This CDR3 contains 14 residues. This CDR3 is CASSPERTPYEQYF. The CDR3 DNA reads TGTGCCAGCAGCCCCGAGCGGACACCCTACGAGCAGTACTTC.

This chain uses TRBV20-1 with TRBJ2-7, with a weak D call TRBD2 (5 bases). Trimming left V 0 bases short and J 3 bases short, with 12 bases between. Germline values: CDR1 DFQATT, CDR2 SNEGSKA (reference sequence). The CDR3 is made up of 14 amino acids. CDR3 residues: CSAREPGSGYEQYF. The CDR3 DNA follows: TGCAGTGCTAGAGAGCCAGGCAGCGGCTACGAGCAGTACTTC.

This clonotype was seen only a few times. J is TRBJ2-2 and V is TRBV3-1; D remains unclear. CDR1 and CDR2 from the germline V gene are LGHDT and YNNKEL (reference sequence). The CDR3 covers 14 residues. V dropped 1 base and J dropped 3 bases, with 6 bases sitting between them. The chain's CDR3 is CASSQGVDTGELFF. Here the CDR3 DNA reads TGTGCCAGCAGCCAAGGGGTGGACACCGGGGAGCTGTTTTTT. Combining the CDR3 with reference TRBV3-1 and TRBJ2-2 gives the whole variable domain DTAVSQTPKYLVTQMGNDKSIKCEQNLGHDTMYWYKQDSKKFLKIMFSYNNKELIINETVPNRFSPKSPDKAHLNLHINSLELGDSAVYFCASSQGVDTGELFFGEGSRLTVL.

This clonotype showed up just a few times. J is TRBJ2-7 and V is TRBV7-2; D perhaps matches TRBD1 (5 bases). Trimming stripped 5 bases from V and 6 bases from J, with 11 bases between. Germline-derived CDR1 and CDR2 are SGHTA and FQGNSA. The length of the CDR3 is 12 residues. This CDR3 reads CASSQVDSEQYF. CDR3 nucleotide sequence: TGTGCCAGCAGCCAAGTTGACAGCGAGCAGTACTTC.

This clonotype was counted at least ten times. This rearrangement joins TRBV20-1 to TRBJ1-4; D gene ambiguous. The CDR3 extends over 14 amino acids. CDR1 is DFQATT and CDR2 is SNEGSKA in the germline V gene (reference sequence). Deletions cut 3 bases from V and 7 bases from J, with 15 bases between. Written as DNA, the CDR3 is TGCAGTGCTAGGGGTCTGGGGAAGGGTGAAAAACTGTTTTTT. Residues: CSARGLGKGEKLFF.

The rearrangement links TRBV11-1 to TRBJ1-1; tentative D call: TRBD1 (6 bases). In germline, CDR1 is SGHAT, CDR2 FQDESV (reference sequence). Trimming took off 5 bases at V and 5 bases at J, with 18 bases between the two ends. The CDR3 sequence is 15 residues long. The CDR3 coding sequence is TGTGCCAGCAGCCTGCCACAGGGAAGGGGAACTGAAGCTTTCTTT. Protein: CASSLPQGRGTEAFF.

This clonotype occurred many times. The CDR3 region has the DNA TGTGCCAGCCTATCCGGCGGGGAGAACACCGGGGAGCTGTTTTTT. Amino acid sequence: CASLSGGENTGELFF. The rearrangement joins TRBV2 to TRBJ2-2; D is possibly TRBD2 (6 bases). Germline V gene data show CDR1 as SNHLY and CDR2 as FYNNEI. CDR3 length: 15 amino acids. V was pared by 8 bases and J by 1 base, with 14 bases between.

This clonotype turned up a few times. J is TRBJ1-1 and V is TRBV20-1; a weak D match, TRBD1 (6 bases). V lost 5 bases, J lost 1 base, and 14 bases lay in between. CDR3 length equals 14 residues. Germline CDR1 and CDR2: DFQATT and SNEGSKA (reference sequence). CDR3 protein: CSAFLRGANTEAFF. The CDR3 DNA reads TGCAGTGCTTTCCTCCGGGGGGCGAACACTGAAGCTTTCTTT.

In this sample, this clonotype turned up a few times. This chain connects TRBV5-1 to TRBJ2-2, with D perhaps TRBD1 (6 bases). This CDR3 comprises 19 residues. V lost 5 bases and J lost 5, with 28 bases in between. CDR1 is SGHRS, CDR2 YFSETQ, per germline. The CDR3 nucleotides are TGCGCCAGCAGGGAGATCGGCGACAGGCAACGTTTCCTGACCGGGGAGCTGTTTTTT. Translating gives CASREIGDRQRFLTGELFF.

On this clonotype itself: As the CDR3 is not closed by the conserved phenylalanine or tryptophan, this likely results from a read error. It is unclear where the CDR3 begins or ends on the DNA, so no DNA is shown, and the CDR3 is as TCRdb lists it. The chain joins TRBV29-1 to TRBJ1-3. With termini counted, the CDR3 has 8 amino acids. Germline CDR1 is SQVTM and CDR2 is ANQGSEA. The CDR3 reads CSVNRGLM.

A note on this clonotype: Germline and junction disagree at one end, which may indicate a read error. The chain couples TRBV9 to TRBJ1-1, with D uncertain. The CDR3 has 13 amino acids. CDR1 SGDLS and CDR2 YYNGEE come from the germline V gene. The CDR3 nucleotides are TGTGCCAGCAGCCAAGACGAAGGCACTGAAGCTTTGTTT. It encodes CASSQDEGTEALF. The whole variable domain, filled in from reference TRBV9 and TRBJ1-1, reads DSGVTQTPKHLITATGQRVTLRCSPRSGDLSVYWYQQSLDQGLQFLIQYYNGEERAKGNILERFSAQQFPDLHSELNLSSLELGDSALYFCASSQDEGTEALFGQGTRLTVV.

The gene calls are TRBV7-9 and TRBJ1-4, with 8 bases aligning to TRBD1. V shed 5 bases, J shed 4 bases, and the junction held 6 bases outside the gene matches. This CDR3 contains 15 residues. Germline V gene lookup returns CDR1 SEHNR and CDR2 FQNEAQ (reference sequence). CDR3 DNA: TGTGCCAGCAGCCAAGCACAGGGGGTTAATGAAAAACTGTTTTTT. It is translated as CASSQAQGVNEKLFF.

A word on this clonotype: A much bigger clone sits one base away, suggesting this may be a read error. The gene calls are TRBV6-1 and TRBJ1-5; possibly TRBD1 for D (5 bases). CDR1 and CDR2 (germline): MNHNS, SASEGT. The CDR3 loop spans 14 amino acids. V was clipped by 6 bases and J by 3 bases, with 12 bases between them. For the CDR3, the DNA is TGTGCCAGCAGAGACGGGGCGGTCAATCAGCCCCAGCATTTT. This codes for CASRDGAVNQPQHF.

This clonotype was recorded many times. The chain is built from TRBV10-2 and TRBJ1-2, with no clear D. V shed 7 bases and J shed 0 bases, with 9 bases lying between them. Per germline, CDR1 WSHSY and CDR2 SAAADI. This CDR3 has 13 residues. The CDR3 reads CASKWAANYGYTF. The CDR3 DNA follows: TGCGCCAGCAAGTGGGCAGCTAACTATGGCTACACCTTC.

For this clonotype: A much larger clone differs by one base, so this may be a read error. The chain recombines TRBV10-3 with TRBJ1-2, with a possible D match to TRBD1 (5 bases). Trimming pared 7 bases from V and 4 bases from J, leaving 13 bases between. Germline CDR1 ENHRY, CDR2 SYGVKD. CDR3 length: 13 amino acids. In nucleotides, the CDR3 is TGTGCCATCAACGGGGGTAGGGGCTATGGCTACACCTTC. Translated: CAINGGRGYGYTF.

The chain uses TRBV19 and TRBJ1-5, with D hard to call. Germline V gene sequence: CDR1 LNHDA, CDR2 SQIVND (reference sequence). The CDR3 length is 20 residues. Trimming took 0 bases from V and 0 from J, leaving 21 bases between them. The chain's CDR3 is CASSIELSARWINSNQPQHF. The CDR3 DNA reads as TGTGCCAGTAGTATAGAATTAAGCGCCCGATGGATAAATAGCAATCAGCCCCAGCATTTT.

The chain recombines TRBV19 with TRBJ1-2; D perhaps matches TRBD1 (5 bases). CDR3 size: 15 residues. V lost 9 bases, J lost 7 bases, and 24 bases lay in between. CDR1 and CDR2 from the germline V gene are LNHDA and SQIVND (reference sequence). This CDR3 reads CASSFFGDPLRGYTF. CDR3 sequence (DNA): TGTGCCAGCAGTTTTTTCGGGGACCCTCTCCGTGGCTACACCTTC. The full variable domain, with the rest looked up from reference TRBV19 and TRBJ1-2, is DGGITQSPKYLFRKEGQNVTLSCEQNLNHDAMYWYRQDPGQGLRLIYYSQIVNDFQKGDIAEGYSVSREKKESFPLTVTSAQKNPTAFYLCASSFFGDPLRGYTFGSGTRLTVV.

The chain employs TRBV6-1 and TRBJ1-6; 7 nucleotides line up with TRBD1. Per the germline V gene, CDR1 is MNHNS and CDR2 is SASEGT. V lost 7 bases, J lost 7 bases, and 10 bases stayed unmatched. This CDR3 is 15 amino acids long. The CDR3: CASMDSRQGNSPLHF. CDR3 nucleotides: TGTGCCAGCATGGACTCACGACAGGGAAATTCACCCCTCCACTTT.

V usage is TRBV6-5 and J usage is TRBJ2-5; D may be TRBD1 (6 bases). V was trimmed by 2 bases and J by 1 base, leaving 8 bases between them. Germline values: CDR1 MNHEY, CDR2 SVGAGI. The CDR3 consists of 14 residues. The CDR3 here is CASSYMTGQETQYF. In DNA, the CDR3 is TGTGCCAGCAGTTACATGACAGGCCAAGAGACCCAGTACTTC.

This clonotype was picked up a small number of times. The CDR3 DNA reads TGCGCCAGCAGCCAAGAAAGGAGCGGGAGGGTCAAGTCAGAGAATGAAAAACTGTTTTTT. Amino acid sequence: CASSQERSGRVKSENEKLFF. The chain uses TRBV4-1 and TRBJ1-4; no clear D. CDR1 and CDR2 from the germline V gene are MGHRA and YSYEKL. V was shortened by 0 bases and J by 5 bases, with 25 bases between the two germline ends. There are 20 residues in the CDR3.

This clonotype has a handful of counts. V usage is TRBV12-3 or TRBV12-4 and J usage is TRBJ2-2; D ambiguous. This CDR3 spans 14 amino acids. Trimming took 2 bases from V and 7 from J, leaving 11 bases between them. The CDR3 reads CASSLRQVDGELFF. The CDR3 bases are TGTGCCAGCAGTTTAAGGCAGGTGGACGGGGAGCTGTTTTTT.

This clonotype was detected only a few times. This chain uses TRBV6-1 with TRBJ1-4, with TRBD1 as a possible D gene (5 bases). The V gene lost 5 bases and the J gene lost 5 bases, with 15 bases spanning the gap. CDR1 is MNHNS and CDR2 is SASEGT in the germline V gene. The CDR3 loop spans 15 amino acids. The CDR3 loop reads CASSPRDVRNEKLFF. The CDR3 DNA reads as TGTGCCAGCAGTCCTCGGGACGTACGGAATGAAAAACTGTTTTTT.

This clonotype appeared many times. The chain joins TRBV2 to TRBJ1-5, with 7 bases matching TRBD1. This CDR3 spans 14 amino acids. The trim removed 7 bases at V and 7 bases at J, leaving 10 bases unmatched. Germline V gene sequence: CDR1 SNHLY, CDR2 FYNNEI. Here the CDR3 reads CASKGDSSQQPQHF. CDR3 sequence (DNA): TGTGCCAGCAAAGGGGACAGTTCTCAACAGCCCCAGCATTTT.

This clonotype appeared many times. V usage is TRBV7-9 and J usage is TRBJ1-1, with a possible D match to TRBD1 (5 bases). Germline CDR1 SEHNR, CDR2 FQNEAQ (reference sequence). The CDR3 extends over 15 amino acids. Deletions cut 5 bases from V and 1 base from J, with 14 bases between. The CDR3 is CASSPTGWTNTEAFF. The CDR3 bases are TGTGCCAGCAGCCCAACAGGTTGGACGAACACTGAAGCTTTCTTT.